The 14 T cell receptor beta chains below were found in one sample sequenced in a study of blood T cell repertoires in COVID-19. TCRdb keeps only in-frame clones here, not all; method: immunoSEQ multiplex PCR. The sample has 95,000 to 100,000 clones, over 70% seen once. The sample consisted of peripheral blood. These receptors were collected from a woman of 80 years or more with acute or convalescent COVID-19.

The V gene is TRBV5-1, the J gene TRBJ2-1; 11 bases line up with TRBD2. The germline gives CDR1 SGHRS, CDR2 YFSETQ. Trimming cost V 4 bases and J 8 bases; bases outside gene matches: 11. The CDR3 totals 16 residues. The CDR3 sequence: CASSGTTSGVGDEQFF. The DNA for the CDR3 is TGCGCCAGCAGCGGCACGACTAGCGGGGTTGGGGATGAGCAGTTCTTC.

The chain has TRBV28 and TRBJ2-2; tentative D call: TRBD1 (8 bases). From germline, CDR1 is MDHEN and CDR2 SYDVKM. Trimming shortened V by 7 bases and J by 3 bases, and 21 bases separated the two germline ends. This CDR3 region has 17 residues. The CDR3 DNA is TGTGCCAGCACTCCCCGGGGGGACAGGACCTACACCGGGGAGCTGTTTTTT. Amino acids: CASTPRGDRTYTGELFF. The full variable domain, in which reference TRBV28 and TRBJ2-2 provide the parts outside the CDR3, is DVKVTQSSRYLVKRTGEKVFLECVQDMDHENMFWYRQDPGLGLRLIYFSYDVKMKEKGDIPEGYSVSREKKERFSLILESASTNQTSMYLCASTPRGDRTYTGELFFGEGSRLTVL.

The chain carries TRBV19 and TRBJ1-4, with D possibly being TRBD1 (5 bases). The CDR3 has 15 residues. The V end was cut by 6 bases, the J end by 7 bases, with 18 bases between. Germline V CDR1 and CDR2: LNHDA, SQIVND (reference sequence). The CDR3 reads CASSRTAGNGEKLFF. CDR3 coding DNA: TGTGCCAGTAGCCGTACTGCAGGGAATGGTGAAAAACTGTTTTTT.

This clone was counted between two and nine times. The chain employs TRBV5-1 and TRBJ1-2; D is perhaps TRBD1 (6 bases). V gave up 0 bases and J gave up 4 bases, with 10 bases separating them. CDR3 length: 14 amino acids. CDR1 SGHRS and CDR2 YFSETQ come from the germline V gene. In DNA, the CDR3 is TGCGCCAGCAGCTTGGAAGGACAGACCTATGGCTACACCTTC. Translation gives CASSLEGQTYGYTF.

The J gene is TRBJ1-1, the V gene TRBV5-6; no firm D call. The length of the CDR3 is 14 residues. Trimming removed 6 bases at V and 0 bases at J, with 12 bases between. Germline CDR1 and CDR2: SGHDT and YYEEEE. CDR3: CASTLYHLNTEAFF. In DNA, the CDR3 is TGTGCCAGCACCCTATACCACCTGAACACTGAAGCTTTCTTT.

This clone was seen only a few times. V and J are TRBV10-1 and TRBJ1-2; 8 bases are shared with TRBD1. The CDR3 is 17 amino acids. CDR1 and CDR2 from the germline V gene are WNHNN and SYGVQD (reference sequence). Losses at the gene ends were 7 bases for V and 4 bases for J; bases not matched to a gene: 17. CDR3 loop: CASTDYRGQGGLYGYTF. The CDR3 nucleotides are TGCGCCAGCACAGACTATAGAGGACAGGGAGGGCTCTATGGCTACACCTTC.

This clone showed up just a few times. The rearrangement joins TRBV6-5 to TRBJ1-4; 11 positions agree with TRBD1. V gave up 5 bases and J gave up 10 bases; unmatched junction bases: 6. This CDR3 is built from 14 residues. The germline CDR1 and CDR2 sequences are MNHEY and SVGAGI. The CDR3 spells CASSPPGTGGKLFF. The CDR3 bases are TGTGCCAGCAGTCCTCCCGGGACAGGGGGAAAACTGTTTTTT.

The chain recombines TRBV2 with TRBJ2-4; a possible D gene is TRBD2 (6 bases). This CDR3 spans 13 amino acids. CDR1 is SNHLY, CDR2 FYNNEI, per germline. Trimming left V 5 bases short and J 9 bases short, with 14 bases between. As DNA, the CDR3 is TGTGCCAGCAGTCAGGACATGCGGGGCATTCAGTACTTC. Encoded protein: CASSQDMRGIQYF.

This chain links TRBV10-3 with TRBJ1-6; TRBD1 might be the D (6 bases). This CDR3 comprises 17 residues. With 4 bases removed from V and 1 base from J, the gap between germline ends came to 14 bases. The germline V gene encodes CDR1 ENHRY and CDR2 SYGVKD. CDR3 amino acids: CAISGEGGLSYNSPLHF. DNA of the CDR3: TGTGCCATCAGTGGTGAGGGGGGGCTGTCCTATAATTCACCCCTCCACTTT.

This clone was observed a handful of times. V and J are TRBV4-3 and TRBJ1-2, with a possible D match to TRBD1 (6 bases). V was shortened by 0 bases and J by 1 base, with 15 bases between the two germline ends. The CDR3 totals 17 residues. From germline, CDR1 is LGHNA and CDR2 YSLEER. This CDR3 reads CASSQDFPGVGNYGYTF. The CDR3 coding sequence is TGCGCCAGCAGCCAAGATTTCCCAGGGGTGGGTAACTATGGCTACACCTTC.

The chain combines TRBV7-3 with TRBJ2-1, with D tentatively TRBD1 (5 bases). CDR3 length equals 12 residues. Germline-derived CDR1 and CDR2 are SGHTA and FQGTGA. The V end was cut by 3 bases, the J end by 9 bases, with 9 bases between. The CDR3: CASSFDSGEQFF. The CDR3 coding sequence is TGTGCCAGCAGCTTCGACAGTGGTGAGCAGTTCTTC.

The chain employs TRBV21-1 and TRBJ2-5; the table's TRBD1 call for D was not verified on the DNA. TRBV21-1 is deemed a pseudogene. This CDR3 spans 18 amino acids. The CDR3 DNA reads as TGTGCCAGCAGCAAACGCGGGGACAGCTCGGGCCTCCAAGAGACCCAGTACTTC. Protein sequence: CASSKRGDSSGLQETQYF.

The rearrangement links TRBV5-1 to TRBJ2-5, with TRBD2 identical over 12 bases. The CDR3 consists of 14 residues. Germline assignment: CDR1 SGHRS and CDR2 YFSETQ. J lost 5 bases, V lost 5 bases, and 4 bases had no gene match. In nucleotides, the CDR3 is TGCGCCAGCAGATCTAGCGGGGGGGCGGAGACCCAGTACTTC. It translates to CASRSSGGAETQYF.

V gene TRBV4-1 combines with J gene TRBJ1-6; the match to TRBD1 covers 9 bases. This CDR3 spans 17 amino acids. V shed 0 bases, J shed 9 bases, and the junction held 9 bases outside the gene matches. CDR1 is MGHRA and CDR2 is YSYEKL in the germline V gene. CDR3 sequence reads: CASSQDRNRGLRSPLHF. CDR3 sequence (DNA): TGCGCCAGCAGCCAAGATAGGAACAGGGGGCTACGTTCACCCCTCCACTTT.